The T cell receptor (beta chain) described here comes from a study of early T cells in non-severe SARS-CoV-2 infection. Turning to the study itself: Bulk RNA taken from unsorted whole blood was sequenced, leaving chains unpaired. Study results and limitations: Matching results from VDJdb favored anti-spike CD8 responses, leaving private and CD4 specificities undetected.

CDR1 and CDR2 from the germline V gene are MGHRA and YSYEKL. This CDR3 region has 14 residues. Attached unique molecular identifiers marked individual cDNA molecules. Each CDR3 protein gets one entry after TCRdb re-called the 5' RACE reads with MiXCR. The sample carries 100,000 to 150,000 distinct CDR3 sequences, around 14% recorded once. Remarks on this clonotype: The antigen is unknown. A junction boundary mismatches the germline segment, possibly from a read error.

The J gene is TRBJ2-1, the V gene TRBV4-1; 10 nucleotides line up with TRBD2. The sequenced sample was whole blood. The receptor comes from an adult who was a healthcare worker with PCR-confirmed SARS-CoV-2 infection or an uninfected control (not recorded which). DNA of the CDR3: TGCGCCAGCAGCCAAGAAGGGCTAGCGGGGGATGTGATCTTC. Translated, it gives CASSQEGLAGDVIF.